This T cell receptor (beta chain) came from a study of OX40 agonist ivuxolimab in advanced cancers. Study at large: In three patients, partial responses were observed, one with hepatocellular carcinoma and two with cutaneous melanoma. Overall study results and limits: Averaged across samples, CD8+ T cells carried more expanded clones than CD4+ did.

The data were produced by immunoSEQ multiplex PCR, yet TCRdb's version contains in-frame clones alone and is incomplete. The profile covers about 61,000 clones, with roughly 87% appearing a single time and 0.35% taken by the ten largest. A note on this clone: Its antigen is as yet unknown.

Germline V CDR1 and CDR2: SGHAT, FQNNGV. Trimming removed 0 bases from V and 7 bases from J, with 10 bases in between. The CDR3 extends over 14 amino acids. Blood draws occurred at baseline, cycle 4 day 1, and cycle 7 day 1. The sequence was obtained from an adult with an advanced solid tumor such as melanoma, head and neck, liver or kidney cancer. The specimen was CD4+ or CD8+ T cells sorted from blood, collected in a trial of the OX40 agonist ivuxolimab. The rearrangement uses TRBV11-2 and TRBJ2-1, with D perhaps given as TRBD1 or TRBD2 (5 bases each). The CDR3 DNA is TGTGCCAGCAGCTTAGATCGTGGGGGAAATGAGCAGTTCTTC. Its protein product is CASSLDRGGNEQFF.